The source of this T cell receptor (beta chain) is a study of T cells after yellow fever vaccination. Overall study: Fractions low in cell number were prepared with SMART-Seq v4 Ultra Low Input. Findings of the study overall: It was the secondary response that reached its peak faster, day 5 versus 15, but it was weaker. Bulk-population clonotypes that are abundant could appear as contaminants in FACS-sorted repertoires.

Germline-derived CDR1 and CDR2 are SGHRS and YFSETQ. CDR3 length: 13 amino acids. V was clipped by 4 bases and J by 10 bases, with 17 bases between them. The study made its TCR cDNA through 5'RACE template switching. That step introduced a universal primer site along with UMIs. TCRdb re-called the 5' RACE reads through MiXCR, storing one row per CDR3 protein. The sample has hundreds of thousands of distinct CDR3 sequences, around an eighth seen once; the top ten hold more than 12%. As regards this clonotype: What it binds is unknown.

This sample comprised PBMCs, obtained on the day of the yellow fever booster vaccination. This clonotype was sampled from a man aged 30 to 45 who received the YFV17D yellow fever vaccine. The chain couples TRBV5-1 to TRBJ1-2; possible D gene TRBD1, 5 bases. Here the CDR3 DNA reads TGCGCCAGCAGCCCCGACAGCGGCAGGCACTACACCTTC. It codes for CASSPDSGRHYTF.